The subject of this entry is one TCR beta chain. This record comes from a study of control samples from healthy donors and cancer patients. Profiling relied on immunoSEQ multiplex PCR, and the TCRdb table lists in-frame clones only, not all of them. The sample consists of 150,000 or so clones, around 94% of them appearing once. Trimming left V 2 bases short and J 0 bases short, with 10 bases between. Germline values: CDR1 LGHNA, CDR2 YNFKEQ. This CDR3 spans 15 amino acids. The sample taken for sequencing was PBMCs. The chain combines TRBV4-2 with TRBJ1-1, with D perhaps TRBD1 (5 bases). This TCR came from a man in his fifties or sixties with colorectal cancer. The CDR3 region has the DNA TGTGCCAGCAGCCAAAGACAGAACATGAACACTGAAGCTTTCTTT. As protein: CASSQRQNMNTEAFF.